This T cell receptor beta chain is from a study of cytomegalovirus exposure and HLA in healthy donors. General study points: Altogether, 160 or so TCR beta chains were recorded as cytomegalovirus-associated. Within the 120 or so validation repertoires, first-cohort TCR clusters tended to co-occur, according to a later analysis.

Here immunoSEQ multiplex PCR was the method, and the copy in TCRdb shows in-frame clones only, minus some. The sample lists approximately 210,000 clones; 86% were seen once. In regard to this clone: The antigen remains unidentified.

The specimen was PBMCs. The TCR was taken from a woman under 30 in good health and CMV-seronegative.

The CDR3 spells CASRHGTSGRINEQFF. The CDR3 bases are TGCGCCAGCAGACATGGGACTAGCGGGAGAATAAATGAGCAGTTCTTC. V gene TRBV10-2 combines with J gene TRBJ2-1, with TRBD2 matching 14 bases. Germline V gene data show CDR1 as WSHSY and CDR2 as SAAADI. The V segment lost 6 bases and the J segment 7 bases; nucleotides outside the gene matches: 8. The CDR3 is 16 residues long.